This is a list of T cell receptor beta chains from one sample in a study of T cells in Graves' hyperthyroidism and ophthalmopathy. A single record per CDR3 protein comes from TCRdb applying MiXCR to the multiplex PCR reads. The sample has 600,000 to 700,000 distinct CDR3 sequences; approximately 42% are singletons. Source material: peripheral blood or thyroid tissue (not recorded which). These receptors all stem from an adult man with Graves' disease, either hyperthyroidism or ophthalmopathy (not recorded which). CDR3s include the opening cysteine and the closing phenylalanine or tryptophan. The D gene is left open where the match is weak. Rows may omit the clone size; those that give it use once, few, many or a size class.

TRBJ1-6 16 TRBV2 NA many TGTGCCAGCAAGGCGACAGCCTTGTCTTATAATTCACCCCTCCACTTT CASKATALSYNSPLHF
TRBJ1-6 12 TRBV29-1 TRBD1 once TGCAGCTTAGGGGGCGCGACTTCACCCCTCCACTTT CSLGGATSPLHF
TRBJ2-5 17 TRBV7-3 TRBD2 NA TGTGCCAGCAGCGTGGGAATAGCGGGGGGCTTTCAAGAGACCCAGTACTTC CASSVGIAGGFQETQYF
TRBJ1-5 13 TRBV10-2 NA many TGCGCCACCCAGGGTTTTGTCAATCAGCCCCAGCATTTT CATQGFVNQPQHF
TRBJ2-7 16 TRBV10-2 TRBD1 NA TGCGCCAGCAGTTATCCTGGACAGGGGGAGTCCTACGAGCAGTACTTC CASSYPGQGESYEQYF
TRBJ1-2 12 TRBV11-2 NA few TGTGCCAGCAGCTTATTCGGTCATGGCTACACCTTC CASSLFGHGYTF
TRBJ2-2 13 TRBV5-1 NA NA TGCGCCAGCGTGGGCTTCCACACCGGGGAGCTGTTTTTT CASVGFHTGELFF
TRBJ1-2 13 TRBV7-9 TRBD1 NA TGTGCCAGCAGCCAAGAGGACAGGGGTGGCTACACCTTC CASSQEDRGGYTF
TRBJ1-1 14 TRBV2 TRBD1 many TGTGCCAACCGGAGGACAGGAGCGAACACTGAAGCTTTCTTT CANRRTGANTEAFF
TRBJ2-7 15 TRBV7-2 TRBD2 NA TGTGCCAGCAGCTTAGGCGGGGGGGTGTATTACGAGCAGTACTTC CASSLGGGVYYEQYF
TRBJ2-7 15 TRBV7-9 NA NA TGTGCCAGCAGCTTAGACGGTCCCCGTACCTACGAGCAGTACTTC CASSLDGPRTYEQYF
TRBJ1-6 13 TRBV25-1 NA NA TGTGCCAGCAGATGGAGTGCGAATTCACCCCTCCACTTT CASRWSANSPLHF
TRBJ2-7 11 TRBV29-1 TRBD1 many TGCAGCGCGGGACAGGGCTACGCGCAGTACTTC CSAGQGYAQYF
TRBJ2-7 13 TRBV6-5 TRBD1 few TGTGCCAGCACACAGGGGCTAAGAGTCGAGCAGTACTTC CASTQGLRVEQYF
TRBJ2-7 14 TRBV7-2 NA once TGTGCCAGCAGAAGGGGCGGTACCTCCTACGAGCAGTACTTC CASRRGGTSYEQYF
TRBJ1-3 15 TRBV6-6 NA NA TGTGCCAGCAGTTACGAAGGGGTTAACGGAAACACCATATATTTT CASSYEGVNGNTIYF
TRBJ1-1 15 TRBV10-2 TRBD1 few TGCGCCAGCAGGGACAGGGGGCGGCGGAACACTGAAGCTTTCTTT CASRDRGRRNTEAFF
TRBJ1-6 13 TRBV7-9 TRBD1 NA TGTGCCAGCAGCTTCCGGGACAGTACACCCCTCCACTTT CASSFRDSTPLHF
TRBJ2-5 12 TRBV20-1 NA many TGCAGTGCTCCCATGGGGCGAGAGACCCAGTACTTC CSAPMGRETQYF
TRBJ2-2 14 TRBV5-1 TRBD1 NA TGCGCCAGCAGCACCGACGGGACAGAAGGGGAGCTGTTTTTT CASSTDGTEGELFF
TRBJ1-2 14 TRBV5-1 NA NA TGCGCCAGCAGCTTGTTGCAGGGTGGCGATGGCTACACCTTC CASSLLQGGDGYTF
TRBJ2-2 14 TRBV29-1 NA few TGCAGCGTTGTTACGGACTCGAACACCGGGGAGCTGTTTTTT CSVVTDSNTGELFF
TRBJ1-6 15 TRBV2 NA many TGTGCCAGCAGTGAAATAGCCTCCTCGCGTTCGGCCCTCCACTTT CASSEIASSRSALHF
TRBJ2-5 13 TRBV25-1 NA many TGTGCCAGCAGTGATCCAGGCCGAGAGACCCAGTACTTC CASSDPGRETQYF